This passage covers 8 T cell receptor beta chains from one sample sequenced in a study of patients and donors after allogeneic stem cell transplantation. One entry per CDR3 protein results from TCRdb running MiXCR on the RT-PCR reads. The data hold some 1,800 distinct CDR3 sequences, with about 20% observed a single time. The sample comprised blood, either unsorted or a sorted T cell fraction (not recorded which). The receptors stem from a human donor who was either an allogeneic HSCT recipient or a stem cell or donor lymphocyte infusion donor (not recorded which). It is not recorded whose cells these are; they may come from a transplant donor.

This clonotype was seen more than once but under ten times. The chain employs TRBV6-5 and TRBJ2-7; 7 bases match TRBD1. Germline V lookup: CDR1 MNHEY, CDR2 SVGAGI. This CDR3 is built from 16 residues. Trimming took 6 bases from V and 0 from J; bases not matched to a gene: 11. CDR3 region: CASSYEGATISYEQYF. CDR3 sequence (DNA): TGTGCCAGCAGCTACGAGGGGGCTACTATCTCCTACGAGCAGTACTTC.

By share, this clonotype ranks as large. CDR3 sequence: CASSTDSTGELFF. In nucleotides, the CDR3 is TGTGCCAGCAGCACGGACAGCACCGGGGAGCTGTTTTTT. The chain joins TRBV7-7 to TRBJ2-2; tentative D call: TRBD1 (6 bases). CDR3 length equals 13 residues. Germline loops: CDR1 SSHAT, CDR2 FNYEAQ (reference sequence). The germline V and J ends were trimmed by 5 bases and 4 bases, with 8 bases remaining between them.

In its sample, this clonotype ranks as large. CDR3 sequence reads: CASRMDSASSYNEQFF. Written as DNA, the CDR3 is TGTGCCAGCAGGATGGATAGCGCGAGCTCCTACAATGAGCAGTTCTTC. J is TRBJ2-1 and V is TRBV6-2 or TRBV6-3; a possible D gene is TRBD2 (5 bases). The CDR3 has 16 residues. Germline-derived CDR1 and CDR2 are MNHEY and SVGEGT. Between the trimmed V and J ends, which lost 6 bases and 0 bases, there was a span of 15 bases.

This clonotype was seen a handful of times. V gene TRBV24-1 combines with J gene TRBJ2-1; D not resolved. V was pared by 6 bases and J by 4 bases, with 9 bases between. Germline V gene sequence: CDR1 KGHDR, CDR2 SFDVKD. The CDR3 is 13 residues long. CDR3 DNA: TGTGCCACCAGTCCCCGACGGTACAATGAGCAGTTCTTC. Its translation: CATSPRRYNEQFF.

CDR3 DNA sequence: TGTGCCAGCAGCTTCGACCTGAACACTGAAGCTTTCTTT. Its protein product is CASSFDLNTEAFF. The J gene is TRBJ1-1, the V gene TRBV7-8; D gene ambiguous. V was shortened by 3 bases and J by 0 bases, with 5 bases between the two germline ends. CDR1 and CDR2 (germline): SGHVS, FQNEAQ. This CDR3 spans 13 amino acids.

This clonotype ranks as medium-sized. V is TRBV11-3 and J is TRBJ2-3; D uncertain. Per the germline V gene, CDR1 is SGHNT and CDR2 is YENEEA. V lost 5 bases and J 0 bases, leaving 9 bases between the germline ends. The length of the CDR3 is 14 residues. The CDR3 nucleotides are TGTGCCAGCAGCACCACCTCGAGCACAGATACGCAGTATTTT. It codes for CASSTTSSTDTQYF.

This clonotype qualifies as large. The chain carries TRBV5-1 and TRBJ2-1, with a tentative D call TRBD1 (6 bases). Germline values: CDR1 SGHRS, CDR2 YFSETQ. V was pared by 0 bases and J by 7 bases, with 11 bases between. The CDR3 is made up of 14 amino acids. The CDR3 region is CASSLAGTSNEQFF. For the CDR3, the DNA is TGCGCCAGCAGCTTGGCCGGGACATCGAATGAGCAGTTCTTC. Supplemented by reference TRBV5-1 and TRBJ2-1, the full variable domain reads KAGVTQTPRYLIKTRGQQVTLSCSPISGHRSVSWYQQTPGQGLQFLFEYFSETQRNKGNFPGRFSGRQFSNSRSEMNVSTLELGDSALYLCASSLAGTSNEQFFGPGTRLTVL.

The chain carries TRBV27 and TRBJ2-7; 9 nucleotides line up with TRBD1. CDR3 length equals 15 residues. Germline CDR1 is MNHEY and CDR2 is SMNVEV (reference sequence). V was clipped by 5 bases and J by 7 bases; unmatched bases: 12. CDR3 amino acids: CASSPPGTGHREQYF. Written as DNA, the CDR3 is TGTGCCAGCAGTCCCCCGGGGACAGGGCATAGAGAGCAGTACTTC.